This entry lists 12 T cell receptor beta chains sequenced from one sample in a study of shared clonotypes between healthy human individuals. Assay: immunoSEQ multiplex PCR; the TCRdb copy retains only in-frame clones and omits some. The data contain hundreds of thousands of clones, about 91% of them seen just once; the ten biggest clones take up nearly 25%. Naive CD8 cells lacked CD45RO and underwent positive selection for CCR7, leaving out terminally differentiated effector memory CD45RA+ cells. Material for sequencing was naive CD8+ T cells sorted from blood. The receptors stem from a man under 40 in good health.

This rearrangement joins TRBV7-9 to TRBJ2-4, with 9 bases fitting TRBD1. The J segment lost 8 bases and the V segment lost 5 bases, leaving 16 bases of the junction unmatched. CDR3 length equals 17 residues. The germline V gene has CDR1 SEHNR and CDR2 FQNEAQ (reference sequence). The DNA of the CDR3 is TGTGCCAGCAGCGGTCCCGGGACAGGGAGAGGATGGGACATTCAGTACTTC. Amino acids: CASSGPGTGRGWDIQYF.

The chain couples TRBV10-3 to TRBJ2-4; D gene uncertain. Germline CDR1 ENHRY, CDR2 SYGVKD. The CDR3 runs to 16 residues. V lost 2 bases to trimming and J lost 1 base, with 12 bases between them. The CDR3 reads CAISEGLAQAKNIQYF. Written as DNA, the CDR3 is TGTGCCATCAGTGAGGGCCTTGCCCAGGCCAAAAACATTCAGTACTTC.

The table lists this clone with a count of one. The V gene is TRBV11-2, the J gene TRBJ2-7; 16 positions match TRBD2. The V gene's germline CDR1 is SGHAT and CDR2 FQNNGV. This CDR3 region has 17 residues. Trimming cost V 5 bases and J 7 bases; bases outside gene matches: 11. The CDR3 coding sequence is TGTGCCAGCAGCCATCCCGGGACTAGCGGGAGGGCCGGTGAGCAGTACTTC. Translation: CASSHPGTSGRAGEQYF.

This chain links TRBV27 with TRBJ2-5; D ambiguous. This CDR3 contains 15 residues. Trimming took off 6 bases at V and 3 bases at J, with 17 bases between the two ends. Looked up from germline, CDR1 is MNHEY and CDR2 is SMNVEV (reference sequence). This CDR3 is CASSQLYRPKETQYF. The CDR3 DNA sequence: TGTGCCAGCAGCCAACTTTACCGCCCCAAAGAGACCCAGTACTTC.

The CDR3 spells CASSLVLGELFF. The DNA for the CDR3 is TGTGCCAGCAGCTTGGTTTTGGGGGAGCTGTTTTTT. The chain links TRBV7-9 to TRBJ2-2; D is undetermined. Trimming cost V 3 bases and J 8 bases, with 7 bases left between them. The CDR3 covers 12 residues. Germline loops: CDR1 SEHNR, CDR2 FQNEAQ (reference sequence).

The CDR3 region is CASSDRQDTEAFF. In DNA form, the CDR3 reads TGTGCCAGCAGTGACAGGCAGGACACTGAAGCTTTCTTT. The rearrangement uses TRBV6-4 and TRBJ1-1, with D hard to call. The germline V gene encodes CDR1 MRHNA and CDR2 SNTAGT. The CDR3 sequence is 13 residues long. Trimming left V 2 bases short and J 3 bases short, with 7 bases between.

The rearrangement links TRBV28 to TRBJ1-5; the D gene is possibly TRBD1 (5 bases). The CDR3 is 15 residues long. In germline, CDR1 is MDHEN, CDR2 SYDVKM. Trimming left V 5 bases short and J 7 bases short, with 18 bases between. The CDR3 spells CASSRLREPGQPQHF. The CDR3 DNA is TGTGCCAGCAGTCGCCTCAGGGAACCAGGACAGCCCCAGCATTTT.

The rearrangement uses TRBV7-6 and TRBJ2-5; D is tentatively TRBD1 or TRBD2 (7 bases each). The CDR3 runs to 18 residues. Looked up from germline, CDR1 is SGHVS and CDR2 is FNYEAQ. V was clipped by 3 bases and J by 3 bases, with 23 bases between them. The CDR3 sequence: CASSLDLGAGGEEETQYF. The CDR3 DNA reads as TGTGCCAGCAGCTTGGATCTGGGAGCAGGGGGGGAGGAAGAGACCCAGTACTTC.

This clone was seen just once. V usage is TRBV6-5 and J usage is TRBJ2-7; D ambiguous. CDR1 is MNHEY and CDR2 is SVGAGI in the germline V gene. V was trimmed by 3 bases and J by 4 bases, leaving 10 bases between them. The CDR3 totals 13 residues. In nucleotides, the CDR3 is TGTGCCAGCAGTTATTCATCCCAGTACGAGCAGTACTTC. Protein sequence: CASSYSSQYEQYF.

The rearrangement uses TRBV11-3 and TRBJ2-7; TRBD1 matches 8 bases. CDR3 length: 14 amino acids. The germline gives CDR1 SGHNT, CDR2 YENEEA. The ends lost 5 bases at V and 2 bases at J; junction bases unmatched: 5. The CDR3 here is CASSPTGAAYEQYF. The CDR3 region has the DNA TGTGCCAGCAGCCCGACAGGGGCGGCCTACGAGCAGTACTTC.

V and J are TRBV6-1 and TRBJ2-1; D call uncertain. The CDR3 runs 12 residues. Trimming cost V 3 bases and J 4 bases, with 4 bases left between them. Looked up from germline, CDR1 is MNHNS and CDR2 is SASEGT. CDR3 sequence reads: CASSEEYNEQFF. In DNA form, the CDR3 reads TGTGCCAGCAGTGAGGAGTACAATGAGCAGTTCTTC.

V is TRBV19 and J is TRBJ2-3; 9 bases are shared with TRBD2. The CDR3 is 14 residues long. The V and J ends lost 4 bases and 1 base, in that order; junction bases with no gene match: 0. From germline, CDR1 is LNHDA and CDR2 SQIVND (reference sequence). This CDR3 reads CASSRTSGTDTQYF. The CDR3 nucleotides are TGTGCCAGTAGTAGGACTAGCGGCACAGATACGCAGTATTTT.